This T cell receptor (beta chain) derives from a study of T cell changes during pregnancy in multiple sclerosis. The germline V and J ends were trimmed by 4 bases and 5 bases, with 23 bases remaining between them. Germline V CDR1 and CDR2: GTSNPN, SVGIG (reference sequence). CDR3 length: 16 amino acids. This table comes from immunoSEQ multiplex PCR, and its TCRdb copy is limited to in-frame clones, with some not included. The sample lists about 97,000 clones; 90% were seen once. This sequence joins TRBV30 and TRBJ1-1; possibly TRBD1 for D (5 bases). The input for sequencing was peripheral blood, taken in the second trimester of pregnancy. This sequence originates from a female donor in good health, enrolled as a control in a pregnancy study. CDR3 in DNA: TGTGCCTGGACCGAGGGGCGGGATAGGTGGTTAACTGAAGCTTTCTTT. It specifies CAWTEGRDRWLTEAFF.